This paragraph reports one T cell receptor beta chain. What it binds is unknown. This sample was included in a study of cytomegalovirus exposure and HLA in healthy donors. The germline gives CDR1 MGHRA, CDR2 YSYEKL. This CDR3 comprises 13 residues. Trimming removed 4 bases at V and 4 bases at J, with 8 bases between. TCRdb's copy holds only in-frame clones and misses some; the assay was immunoSEQ multiplex PCR. The top ten clones hold 10% to 13% of a sample with under 200,000 clones, roughly 86% of them seen once. General study findings and limits: Using the classifier, cytomegalovirus status was reportedly diagnosed with high specificity and sensitivity.

The receptor comes from a young woman in good health and CMV-seropositive. V and J are TRBV4-1 and TRBJ1-5; the D is unclear. Sequenced material: PBMCs. The CDR3 here is CASSRRPNQPQHF. For the CDR3, the DNA is TGCGCCAGCAGCCGGAGGCCTAATCAGCCCCAGCATTTT.